This TCR beta chain was identified during a study of blood T cell repertoires in COVID-19. Looking at the study overall: Italy, Spain and the United States were the sources of the convalescent and acute COVID-19 samples. In each case, the material was cDNA or gDNA derived from T cells, B-cell-depleted T cells, or PBMCs.

The method was immunoSEQ multiplex PCR; TCRdb's version includes in-frame clones alone and lacks a portion of them. The sample lists tens of thousands of clones, approximately 91% occurring once. The CDR3 sequence is 14 residues long. V shed 2 bases and J shed 2 bases, with 6 bases lying between them. Germline assignment: CDR1 MRHNA and CDR2 SNTAGT. The sequenced material came from peripheral blood. The source is an older woman with active COVID-19. The rearrangement links TRBV6-4 to TRBJ2-2; D not resolved. CDR3 coding DNA: TGTGCCAGCAGTGACGGTCTAAACACCGGGGAGCTGTTTTTT. It is translated as CASSDGLNTGELFF.